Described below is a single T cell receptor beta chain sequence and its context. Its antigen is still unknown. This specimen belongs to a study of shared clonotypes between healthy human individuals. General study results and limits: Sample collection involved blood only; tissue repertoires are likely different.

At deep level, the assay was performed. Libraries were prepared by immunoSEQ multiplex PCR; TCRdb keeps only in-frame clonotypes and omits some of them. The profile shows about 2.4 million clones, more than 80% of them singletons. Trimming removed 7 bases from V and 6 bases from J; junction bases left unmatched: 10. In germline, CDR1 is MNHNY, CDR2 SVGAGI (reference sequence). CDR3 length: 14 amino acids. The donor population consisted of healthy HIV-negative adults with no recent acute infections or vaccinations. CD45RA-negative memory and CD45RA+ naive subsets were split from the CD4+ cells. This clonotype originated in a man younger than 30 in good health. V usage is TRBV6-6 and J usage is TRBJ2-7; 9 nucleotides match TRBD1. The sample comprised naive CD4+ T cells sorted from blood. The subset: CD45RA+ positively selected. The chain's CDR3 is CASIPGTGLSEQYF. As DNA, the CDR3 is TGTGCCAGCATCCCCGGGACAGGGTTAAGCGAGCAGTACTTC.